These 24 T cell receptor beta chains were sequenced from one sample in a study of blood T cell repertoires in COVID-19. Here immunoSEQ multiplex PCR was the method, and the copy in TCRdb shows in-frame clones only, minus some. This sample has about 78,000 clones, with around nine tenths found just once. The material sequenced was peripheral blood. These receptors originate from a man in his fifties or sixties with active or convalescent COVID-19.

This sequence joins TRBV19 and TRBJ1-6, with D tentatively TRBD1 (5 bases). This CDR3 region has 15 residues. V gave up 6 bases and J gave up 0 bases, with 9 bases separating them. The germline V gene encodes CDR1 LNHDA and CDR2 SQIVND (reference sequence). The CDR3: CASSRDSSYNSPLHF. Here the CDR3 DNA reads TGTGCCAGTAGCCGTGACAGCTCCTATAATTCACCCCTCCACTTT.

The CDR3 spells CASSLDGFGESPLHF. The CDR3 DNA reads as TGTGCCAGCAGCTTAGATGGTTTTGGGGAGTCGCCCCTCCACTTT. The chain uses TRBV11-2 and TRBJ1-6; D is ambiguous. The germline V gene encodes CDR1 SGHAT and CDR2 FQNNGV. V lost 0 bases and J lost 13, with 16 bases in between. This CDR3 comprises 15 residues.

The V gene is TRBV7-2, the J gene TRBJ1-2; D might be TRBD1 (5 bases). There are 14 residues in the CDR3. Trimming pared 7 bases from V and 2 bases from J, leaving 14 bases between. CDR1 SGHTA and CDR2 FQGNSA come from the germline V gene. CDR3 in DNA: TGTGCCAGCACCACCCGGGGGGTCAACTATGGCTACACCTTC. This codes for CASTTRGVNYGYTF.

For the CDR3, the DNA is TGTGCCAGCAGCTTAAGGTGGACTGAGCAAGAGACCCAGTACTTC. This gives the protein CASSLRWTEQETQYF. The rearrangement uses TRBV11-2 and TRBJ2-5; possible D gene TRBD2, 5 bases. V lost 2 bases to trimming and J lost 2 bases, with 12 bases between them. The CDR3 is made up of 15 amino acids. Germline V gene data show CDR1 as SGHAT and CDR2 as FQNNGV. The full variable domain, with the rest looked up from reference TRBV11-2 and TRBJ2-5, is EAGVAQSPRYKIIEKRQSVAFWCNPISGHATLYWYQQILGQGPKLLIQFQNNGVVDDSQLPKDRFSAERLKGVDSTLKIQPAKLEDSAVYLCASSLRWTEQETQYFGPGTRLLVL.

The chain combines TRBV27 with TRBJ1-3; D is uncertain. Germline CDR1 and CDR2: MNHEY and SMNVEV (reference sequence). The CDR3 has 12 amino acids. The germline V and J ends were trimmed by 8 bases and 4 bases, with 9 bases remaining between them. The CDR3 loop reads CASGQYGNTIYF. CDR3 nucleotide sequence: TGTGCCAGCGGGCAATACGGAAACACCATATATTTT.

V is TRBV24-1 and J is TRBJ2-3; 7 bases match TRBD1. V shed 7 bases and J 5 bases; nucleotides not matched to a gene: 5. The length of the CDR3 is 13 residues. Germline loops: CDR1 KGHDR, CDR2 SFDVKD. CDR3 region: CATRTGAGDTQYF. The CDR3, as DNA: TGTGCCACCAGAACAGGGGCAGGAGATACGCAGTATTTT.

DNA for the CDR3: TGTGCCAGCAGCTTAATAGGAGACCTCACAGATACGCAGTATTTT. Its protein product is CASSLIGDLTDTQYF. The V gene is TRBV7-7, the J gene TRBJ2-3; D is undetermined. Germline loops: CDR1 SSHAT, CDR2 FNYEAQ (reference sequence). The CDR3 consists of 15 residues. V shed 2 bases and J shed 2 bases, with 11 bases lying between them.

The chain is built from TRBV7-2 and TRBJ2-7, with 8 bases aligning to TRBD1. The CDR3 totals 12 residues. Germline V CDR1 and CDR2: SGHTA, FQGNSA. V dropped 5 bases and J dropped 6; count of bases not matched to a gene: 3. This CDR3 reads CASSATGGEQYF. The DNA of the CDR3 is TGTGCCAGCAGCGCAACAGGGGGCGAGCAGTACTTC.

The CDR3: CAWSEFETGRKVETQYF. The CDR3 DNA follows: TGTGCCTGGAGTGAATTTGAGACAGGGAGGAAGGTGGAGACCCAGTACTTC. V and J are TRBV30 and TRBJ2-5; a weak D match, TRBD1 (7 bases). Trimming took off 1 base at V and 5 bases at J, with 23 bases between the two ends. This CDR3 comprises 17 residues. Germline V gene sequence: CDR1 GTSNPN, CDR2 SVGIG (reference sequence).

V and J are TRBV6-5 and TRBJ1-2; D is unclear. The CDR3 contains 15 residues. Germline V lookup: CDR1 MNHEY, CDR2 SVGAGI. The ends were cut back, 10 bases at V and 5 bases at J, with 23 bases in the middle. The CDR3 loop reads CATEKERGFRYGYTF. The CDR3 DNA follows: TGTGCCACCGAAAAGGAACGAGGGTTTCGATATGGCTACACCTTC.

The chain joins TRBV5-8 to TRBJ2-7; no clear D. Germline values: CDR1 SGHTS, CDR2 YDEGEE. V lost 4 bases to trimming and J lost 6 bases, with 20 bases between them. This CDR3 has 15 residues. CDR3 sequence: CASSPYLGRLAEQYF. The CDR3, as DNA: TGTGCCAGCAGCCCCTATTTGGGCCGTTTGGCCGAGCAGTACTTC. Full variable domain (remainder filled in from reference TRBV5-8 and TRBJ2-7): EAGVTQSPTHLIKTRGQQATLRCSPISGHTSVYWYQQALGLGLQFLLWYDEGEERNRGNFPPRFSGRQFPNYSSELNVNALELEDSALYLCASSPYLGRLAEQYFGPGTRLTVT.

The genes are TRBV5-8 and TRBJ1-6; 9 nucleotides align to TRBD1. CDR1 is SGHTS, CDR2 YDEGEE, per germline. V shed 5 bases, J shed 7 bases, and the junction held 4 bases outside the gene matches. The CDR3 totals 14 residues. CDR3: CASRPGTGNSPLHF. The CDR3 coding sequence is TGTGCCAGCAGACCCGGGACAGGGAATTCACCCCTCCACTTT.

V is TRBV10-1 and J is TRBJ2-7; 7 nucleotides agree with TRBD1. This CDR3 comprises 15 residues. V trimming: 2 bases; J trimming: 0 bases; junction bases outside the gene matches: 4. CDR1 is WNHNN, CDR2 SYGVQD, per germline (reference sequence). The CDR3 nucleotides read TGCGCCAGCAGTGAGAACAGGGGTCACTCCTACGAGCAGTACTTC. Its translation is CASSENRGHSYEQYF.

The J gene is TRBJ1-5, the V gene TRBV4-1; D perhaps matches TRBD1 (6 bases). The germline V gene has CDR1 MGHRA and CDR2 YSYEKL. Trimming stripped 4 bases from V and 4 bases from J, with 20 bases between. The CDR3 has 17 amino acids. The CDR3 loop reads CASSPRVRQGLNQPQHF. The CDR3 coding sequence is TGCGCCAGCAGCCCCCGAGTGAGGCAGGGGCTAAATCAGCCCCAGCATTTT.

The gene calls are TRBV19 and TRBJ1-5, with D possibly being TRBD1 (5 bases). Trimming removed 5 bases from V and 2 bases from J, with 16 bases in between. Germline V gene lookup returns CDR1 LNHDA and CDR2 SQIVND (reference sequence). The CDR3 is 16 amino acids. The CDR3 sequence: CASSRIGSGGNQPQHF. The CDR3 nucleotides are TGTGCCAGTAGTCGTATCGGGTCGGGGGGCAATCAGCCCCAGCATTTT.

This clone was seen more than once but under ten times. The DNA of the CDR3 is TGTGCCAGCAGCCAAGATGGCAGGAACTATGGCTACACCTTC. This gives the protein CASSQDGRNYGYTF. V is TRBV3-1 (or the pseudogene TRBV3-2) and J is TRBJ1-2, with D hard to call. The CDR3 has 14 residues. CDR1 LGHDT and CDR2 YNNKEL come from the germline V gene (reference sequence). The V gene lost 0 bases and the J gene lost 2 bases, with 7 bases spanning the gap.

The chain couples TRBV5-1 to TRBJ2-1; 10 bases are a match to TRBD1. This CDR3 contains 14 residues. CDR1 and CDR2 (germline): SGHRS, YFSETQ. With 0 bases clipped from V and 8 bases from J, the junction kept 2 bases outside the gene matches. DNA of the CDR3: TGCGCCAGCAGCTTGGGACAGGGGGCCGATGAGCAGTTCTTC. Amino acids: CASSLGQGADEQFF.

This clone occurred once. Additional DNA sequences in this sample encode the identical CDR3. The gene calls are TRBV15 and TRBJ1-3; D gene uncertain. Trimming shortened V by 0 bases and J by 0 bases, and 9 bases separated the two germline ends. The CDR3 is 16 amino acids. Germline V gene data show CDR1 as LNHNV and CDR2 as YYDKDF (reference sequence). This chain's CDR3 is CATSRDPGSSGNTIYF. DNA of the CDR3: TGTGCCACCAGCAGAGATCCAGGTAGCTCTGGAAACACCATATATTTT.

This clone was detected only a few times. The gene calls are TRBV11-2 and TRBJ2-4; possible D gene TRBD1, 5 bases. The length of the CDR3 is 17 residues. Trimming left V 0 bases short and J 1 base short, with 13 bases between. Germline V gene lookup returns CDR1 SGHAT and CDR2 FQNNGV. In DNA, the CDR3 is TGTGCCAGCAGCTTAGACGGACAACAGGTCGCCAAAAACATTCAGTACTTC. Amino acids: CASSLDGQQVAKNIQYF.

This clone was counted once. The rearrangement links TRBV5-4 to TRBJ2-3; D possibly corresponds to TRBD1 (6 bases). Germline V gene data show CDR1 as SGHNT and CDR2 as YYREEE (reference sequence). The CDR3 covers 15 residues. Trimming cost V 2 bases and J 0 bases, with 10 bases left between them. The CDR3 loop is CASSLGGTSTDTQYF. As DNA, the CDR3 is TGTGCCAGCAGCTTAGGGGGTACTAGCACAGATACGCAGTATTTT.

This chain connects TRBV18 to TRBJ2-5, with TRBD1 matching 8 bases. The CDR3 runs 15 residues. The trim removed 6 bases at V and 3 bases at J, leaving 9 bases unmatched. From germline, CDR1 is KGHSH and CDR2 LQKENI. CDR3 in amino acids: CASSPGTGGKETQYF. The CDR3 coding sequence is TGTGCCAGCTCCCCAGGGACAGGAGGAAAAGAGACCCAGTACTTC.

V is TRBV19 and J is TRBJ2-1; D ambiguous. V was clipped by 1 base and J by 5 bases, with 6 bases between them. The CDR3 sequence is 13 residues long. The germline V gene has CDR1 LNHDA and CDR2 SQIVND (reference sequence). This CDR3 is CASSIGHNNEQFF. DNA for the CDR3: TGTGCCAGTAGTATAGGACACAACAATGAGCAGTTCTTC. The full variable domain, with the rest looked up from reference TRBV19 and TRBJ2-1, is DGGITQSPKYLFRKEGQNVTLSCEQNLNHDAMYWYRQDPGQGLRLIYYSQIVNDFQKGDIAEGYSVSREKKESFPLTVTSAQKNPTAFYLCASSIGHNNEQFFGPGTRLTVL.

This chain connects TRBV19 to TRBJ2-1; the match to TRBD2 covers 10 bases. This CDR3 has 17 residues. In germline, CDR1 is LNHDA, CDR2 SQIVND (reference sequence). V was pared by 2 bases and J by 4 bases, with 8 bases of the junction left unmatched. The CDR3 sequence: CASSIWGSGGSYNEQFF. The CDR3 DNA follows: TGTGCCAGTAGTATATGGGGTAGCGGGGGGTCTTACAATGAGCAGTTCTTC. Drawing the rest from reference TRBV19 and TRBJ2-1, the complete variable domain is DGGITQSPKYLFRKEGQNVTLSCEQNLNHDAMYWYRQDPGQGLRLIYYSQIVNDFQKGDIAEGYSVSREKKESFPLTVTSAQKNPTAFYLCASSIWGSGGSYNEQFFGPGTRLTVL.

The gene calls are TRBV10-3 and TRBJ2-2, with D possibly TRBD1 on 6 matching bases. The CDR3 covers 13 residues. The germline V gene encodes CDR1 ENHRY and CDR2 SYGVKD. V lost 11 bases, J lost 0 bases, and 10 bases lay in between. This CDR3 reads CASRGANTGELFF. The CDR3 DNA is TGTGCCTCCAGGGGTGCGAACACCGGGGAGCTGTTTTTT.